This T cell receptor beta chain appears in the sequencing data of a study of vaccination and CD4 T cells after COVID-19. About the study: Typically, post-vaccine samples were obtained a median 72 days after dose two, within a range of 14 to 241.

V was trimmed by 2 bases and J by 6 bases, leaving 8 bases between them. The germline V gene encodes CDR1 SGHNT and CDR2 YENEEA. The CDR3 is made up of 12 amino acids. Indicated treatment: approximately nine-day PBMC culture with coronavirus spike peptide pools or control peptides (ViraFEST assay). Medium was half-exchanged with fresh IL-2 medium on days 3 and 7. An Oncomine TCR Beta short-read assay was used to sequence the DNA from cultured CD4+ T cells. TCRdb itself ran the PCR reads through MiXCR, one entry per CDR3 protein. The table records some 12,000 distinct CDR3 sequences, 54% of them present only once. Worth noting for this clonotype: The antigen is unknown.

Regarding the study as a whole: A nonsignificant median increase from 21 to 38 SARS-CoV-2-reactive clonotypes was observed.

This TCR came from a human donor with COVID-19. V and J are TRBV11-3 and TRBJ2-7; weak D call: TRBD1 (5 bases). Sequenced material: cultured CD4+ T cells from blood, taken after SARS-CoV-2 vaccination. The CDR3 sequence is CASSLRGGEQYF. As DNA, the CDR3 is TGTGCCAGCAGCTTAAGGGGTGGCGAGCAGTACTTC.